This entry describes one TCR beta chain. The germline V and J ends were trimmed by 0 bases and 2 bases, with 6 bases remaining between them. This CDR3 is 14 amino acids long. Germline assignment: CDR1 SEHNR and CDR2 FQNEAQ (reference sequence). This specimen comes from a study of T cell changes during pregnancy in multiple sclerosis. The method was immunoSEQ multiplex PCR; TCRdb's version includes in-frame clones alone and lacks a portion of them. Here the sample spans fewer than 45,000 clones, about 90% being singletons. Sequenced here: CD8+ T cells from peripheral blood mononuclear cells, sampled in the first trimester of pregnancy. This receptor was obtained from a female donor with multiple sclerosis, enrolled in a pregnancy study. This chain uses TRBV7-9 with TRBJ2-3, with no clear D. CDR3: CASSLAQNTDTQYF. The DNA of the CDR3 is TGTGCCAGCAGCTTAGCCCAAAACACAGATACGCAGTATTTT.